A single sample gave rise to the 6 T cell receptor beta chains below, sequenced in a study of radiotherapy plus CTLA-4 blockade in lung cancer. Repertoires were generated with immunoSEQ multiplex PCR, while TCRdb's copy carries only in-frame clones and drops some. The sample gives 70,000 to 100,000 clones, approximately 86% of which show up once; approximately 2% is in the top ten. This sample comprised peripheral blood, obtained from a patient treated with radiotherapy plus ipilimumab. Receptors were obtained from a human donor with non-small cell lung cancer who had a partial response to radiotherapy plus ipilimumab.

This clone has just one count. V gene TRBV25-1 combines with J gene TRBJ2-5; TRBD2 aligns across 7 bases. With 8 bases clipped from V and 5 bases from J, the junction kept 8 bases outside the gene matches. This CDR3 region has 13 residues. Germline V gene sequence: CDR1 MGHDK, CDR2 SYGVNS. The CDR3 bases are TGTGCCAGCCGGAGGGTGGGGGGGGAGACCCAGTACTTC. Translated: CASRRVGGETQYF.

The V gene is TRBV28, the J gene TRBJ2-7; TRBD1 aligns across 8 bases. Germline V CDR1 and CDR2: MDHEN, SYDVKM. The CDR3 is 18 residues long. V gave up 5 bases and J gave up 0 bases; unmatched junction bases: 15. Written as DNA, the CDR3 is TGTGCCAGCAGTAAAGTTCGGGACAGGACTCTCTCCTCCTACGAGCAGTACGTC. Its translation is CASSKVRDRTLSSYEQYV.

The V and J genes are TRBV5-1 and TRBJ1-1; D is ambiguous. The CDR3 extends over 14 amino acids. Germline lookup yields CDR1 SGHRS and CDR2 YFSETQ. V was trimmed by 1 base and J by 1 base, leaving 8 bases between them. The DNA of the CDR3 is TGCGCCAGCAGCTTGTCTAGTGCGAACACTGAAGCTTTCTTT. This translates into CASSLSSANTEAFF.

The CDR3 DNA sequence: TGTGCCAGCAGTTTCGGGTTTAACTATGGCTACACCTTC. It encodes CASSFGFNYGYTF. The chain is built from TRBV28 and TRBJ1-2, with D uncertain. V was clipped by 3 bases and J by 1 base, with 6 bases between them. Germline CDR1 and CDR2: MDHEN and SYDVKM. CDR3 length: 13 residues.

This clone was recorded a few times. Written as DNA, the CDR3 is TGTGCCATCATGGGGACAGCCCAGAACACCGGGGAGCTGTTTTTT. This sequence encodes CAIMGTAQNTGELFF. This chain links TRBV10-3 with TRBJ2-2; 7 bases align to TRBD1. Germline V gene lookup returns CDR1 ENHRY and CDR2 SYGVKD. Unmatched junction bases numbered 6, after V lost 7 bases and J lost 1 base. The CDR3 sequence is 15 residues long.

The J gene is TRBJ1-2, the V gene TRBV28; TRBD1 matches 7 bases. This CDR3 spans 15 amino acids. CDR1 is MDHEN, CDR2 SYDVKM, per germline. The J segment lost 6 bases and the V segment lost 5 bases, leaving 12 bases of the junction unmatched. The CDR3 reads CASSRPQGVKNGYTF. In DNA, the CDR3 is TGTGCCAGCAGTCGGCCCCAGGGGGTTAAGAATGGCTACACCTTC.